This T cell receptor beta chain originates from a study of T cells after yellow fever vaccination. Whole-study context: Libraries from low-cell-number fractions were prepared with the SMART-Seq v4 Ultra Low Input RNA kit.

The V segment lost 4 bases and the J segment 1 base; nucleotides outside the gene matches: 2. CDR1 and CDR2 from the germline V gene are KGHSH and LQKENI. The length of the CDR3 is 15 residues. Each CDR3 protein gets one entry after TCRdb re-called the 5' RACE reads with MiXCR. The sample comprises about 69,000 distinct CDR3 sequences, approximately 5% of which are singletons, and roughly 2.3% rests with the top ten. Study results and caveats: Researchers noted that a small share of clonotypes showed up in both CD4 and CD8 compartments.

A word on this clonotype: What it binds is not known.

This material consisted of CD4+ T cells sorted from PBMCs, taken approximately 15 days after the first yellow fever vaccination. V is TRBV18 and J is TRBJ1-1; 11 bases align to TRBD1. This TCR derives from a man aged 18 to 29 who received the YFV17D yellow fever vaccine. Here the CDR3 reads CASSLGTGGNTEAFF. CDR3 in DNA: TGTGCCAGCTCACTTGGGACAGGGGGGAACACTGAAGCTTTCTTT. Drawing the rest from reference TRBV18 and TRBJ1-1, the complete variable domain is NAGVMQNPRHLVRRRGQEARLRCSPMKGHSHVYWYRQLPEEGLKFMVYLQKENIIDESGMPKERFSAEFPKEGPSILRIQQVVRGDSAAYFCASSLGTGGNTEAFFGQGTRLTVV.